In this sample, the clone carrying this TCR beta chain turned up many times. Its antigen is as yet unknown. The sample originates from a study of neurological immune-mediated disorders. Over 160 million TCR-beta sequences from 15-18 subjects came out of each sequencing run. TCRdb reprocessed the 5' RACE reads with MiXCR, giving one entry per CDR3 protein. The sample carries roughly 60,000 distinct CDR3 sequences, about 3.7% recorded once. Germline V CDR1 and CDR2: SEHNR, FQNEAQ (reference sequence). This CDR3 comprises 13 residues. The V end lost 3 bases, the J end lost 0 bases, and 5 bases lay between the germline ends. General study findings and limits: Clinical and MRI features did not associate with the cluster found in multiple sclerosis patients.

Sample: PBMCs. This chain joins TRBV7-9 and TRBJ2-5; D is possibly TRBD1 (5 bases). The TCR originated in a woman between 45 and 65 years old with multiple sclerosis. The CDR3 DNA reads TGTGCCAGCAGCTTGACAGACCAAGAGACCCAGTACTTC. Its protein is CASSLTDQETQYF.